These 8 T cell receptor beta chains originate from one sample sequenced in a study of T cell responses to AZD1222 COVID-19 vaccine. TCRdb's copy holds only in-frame clones and misses some; the assay was immunoSEQ multiplex PCR. The sample has some 91,000 clones, about 89% seen once; the top ten hold under 2.5%. Sequencing was performed on peripheral blood, taken on day 0 of AZD1222 vaccination. Source of these receptors: an adult in good health.

The chain combines TRBV9 with TRBJ2-1, with D possibly being TRBD2 (5 bases). This CDR3 is built from 14 residues. Trimming stripped 2 bases from V and 3 bases from J, with 9 bases between. Germline-derived CDR1 and CDR2 are SGDLS and YYNGEE. This CDR3 is CASSVEGFYNEQFF. The DNA for the CDR3 is TGTGCCAGCAGCGTCGAGGGATTCTACAATGAGCAGTTCTTC.

The CDR3 region has the DNA TGTGCCAGTAGCACCGTCCCGGGCAGGTCAGGGACCCAGTACTTC. It encodes CASSTVPGRSGTQYF. The chain combines TRBV19 with TRBJ2-5; D gene unclear. The CDR3 is made up of 15 amino acids. Germline V gene sequence: CDR1 LNHDA, CDR2 SQIVND (reference sequence). The V end was cut by 6 bases, the J end by 7 bases, with 21 bases between.

The chain recombines TRBV9 with TRBJ1-1, with 7 bases matching TRBD1. J was trimmed by 3 bases and V by 4 bases; bases with no gene match: 3. This CDR3 contains 13 residues. Germline CDR1 SGDLS, CDR2 YYNGEE. CDR3 sequence: CASSRQGDTEAFF. CDR3 nucleotides: TGTGCCAGCAGCCGGCAGGGGGACACTGAAGCTTTCTTT.

The rearrangement joins TRBV13 to TRBJ1-4, with D unresolved. The V and J ends lost 0 bases and 5 bases respectively, with 13 bases between them. CDR1 PRHDT and CDR2 FYEKMQ come from the germline V gene (reference sequence). The CDR3 runs 16 residues. CDR3 coding DNA: TGTGCCAGCAGCTTAGGGATGGAGGAATCAAATGAAAAACTGTTTTTT. Protein sequence: CASSLGMEESNEKLFF.

V gene TRBV25-1 combines with J gene TRBJ2-3; D uncertain. Trimming pared 6 bases from V and 0 bases from J, leaving 10 bases between. This CDR3 is 14 amino acids long. Germline CDR1 is MGHDK and CDR2 is SYGVNS. CDR3 residues: CASRAGVSTDTQYF. CDR3 in DNA: TGTGCCAGCAGGGCAGGAGTCAGCACAGATACGCAGTATTTT.

The chain joins TRBV19 to TRBJ2-1; maybe TRBD1 (6 bases). Germline V gene sequence: CDR1 LNHDA, CDR2 SQIVND (reference sequence). The length of the CDR3 is 17 residues. Between the trimmed V and J ends, which lost 1 base and 5 bases, there was a span of 18 bases. The CDR3, as DNA: TGTGCCAGTAGTATAGTACAGGGTTGGGGACAAGACAATGAGCAGTTCTTC. It specifies CASSIVQGWGQDNEQFF.

This chain joins TRBV5-1 and TRBJ1-2; D is undetermined. The CDR3 has 15 amino acids. Germline CDR1 and CDR2: SGHRS and YFSETQ. The ends were cut back, 4 bases at V and 1 base at J, with 14 bases in the middle. CDR3 DNA: TGCGCCAGCAGCGCCTCCGTTGGGAGTAACTATGGCTACACCTTC. It specifies CASSASVGSNYGYTF. Looking up the rest from reference TRBV5-1 and TRBJ1-2 gives the full variable domain: KAGVTQTPRYLIKTRGQQVTLSCSPISGHRSVSWYQQTPGQGLQFLFEYFSETQRNKGNFPGRFSGRQFSNSRSEMNVSTLELGDSALYLCASSASVGSNYGYTFGSGTRLTVV.

The chain recombines TRBV6-5 with TRBJ1-2; D gene uncertain. Germline values: CDR1 MNHEY, CDR2 SVGAGI. V was shortened by 4 bases and J by 1 base, with 16 bases between the two germline ends. The CDR3 extends over 16 amino acids. This CDR3 reads CASSSGRSFYNYGYTF. CDR3 coding DNA: TGTGCCAGCAGTTCCGGCAGGAGCTTTTATAACTATGGCTACACCTTC.